A selection of T cell receptor beta chains follows, all from one sample in a study of OX40 agonist ivuxolimab in advanced cancers. The assay was immunoSEQ multiplex PCR, and TCRdb's table has in-frame clones only and misses some. The sample holds tens of thousands of clones, approximately 90% seen once. This specimen consisted of CD4+ or CD8+ T cells sorted from blood, obtained in a trial of the OX40 agonist ivuxolimab. These receptors were obtained from an adult with an advanced solid tumor such as melanoma, head and neck, liver or kidney cancer. CDR3s include the opening cysteine and the closing phenylalanine or tryptophan. A D gene is named only where the DNA matches it firmly. Some rows have no size entry. The others give once, few or many, or a class for an expanded clone.

j_call | clone_size | d_call | v_call | cdr3_nt | cdr3_aa
TRBJ2-1 | once | TRBD2 | TRBV29-1 | TGCAGCGTTGGGGCGCTAGCGGGGACCGGCTTGGAGCAGTTCTTC | CSVGALAGTGLEQFF
TRBJ2-7 | . | . | TRBV18 | TGTGCCAGCTCACTGACAGAGAGCTCCTACGAGCAGTACTTC | CASSLTESSYEQYF
TRBJ1-6 | . | TRBD1 | TRBV28 | TGTGCCAGCAGTCCCAGGGGGGGGGCTACAAATTCACCCCTCCACTTT | CASSPRGGATNSPLHF
TRBJ1-1 | . | . | TRBV28 | TGTGCCAGCAGACGCACAGGTCGAGGGAACACTGAAGCTTTCTTT | CASRRTGRGNTEAFF
TRBJ2-5 | . | . | TRBV18 | TGTGCCAGCTCACCAAATAGGACCCCCGGAGAGACCCAGTACTTC | CASSPNRTPGETQYF
TRBJ2-7 | . | TRBD2 | TRBV7-8 | TGTGCCAGCAGCCGACTAGCGGGAGTACGTGAGCAGTACTTC | CASSRLAGVREQYF
TRBJ2-2 | once | . | TRBV18 | TGTGCCAGCTCACCGTTTACCGTCCCCTCCGCCGGGGAGCTGTTTTTT | CASSPFTVPSAGELFF
TRBJ2-2 | . | . | TRBV7-9 | TGTGCCAGCAGCTTAGTTTTAGCTGCCGGGGAGCTGTTTTTT | CASSLVLAAGELFF
TRBJ2-1 | . | TRBD2 | TRBV5-1 | TGCGCCAGCAGCCCCGGGACTAGCGGGAGGGATGGTGAGCAGTTCTTC | CASSPGTSGRDGEQFF
TRBJ2-1 | . | TRBD2 | TRBV6-1 | TGTGCCAGCAGGTTTGCGGGAGTCCTGGGCAATGAGCAGTTCTTC | CASRFAGVLGNEQFF
TRBJ2-2 | . | . | TRBV5-6 | TGTGCCAGCAGCTTGGGTGCGGGAACCGGGGAGCTGTTTTTT | CASSLGAGTGELFF
TRBJ2-7 | . | TRBD1 | TRBV5-1 | TGCGCCAGCAGCCCGGGGACAGGGAAATTGCACGAGCAGTACTTC | CASSPGTGKLHEQYF
TRBJ2-5 | . | TRBD2 | TRBV5-1 | TGCGCCAGCAGCCCTGTCCACGGACAAATCCGGTGGACTAGCGGGCAAGAGACCCAGTACTTC | CASSPVHGQIRWTSGQETQYF
TRBJ1-1 | . | . | TRBV18 | TGTGCCAGCTCACCTGGCGTAAATTGGATGAACACTGAAGCTTTCTTT | CASSPGVNWMNTEAFF
TRBJ2-1 | . | TRBD2 | TRBV19 | TGTGCCAGTATGGGCCTACCGGGGGGGGACTACAATGAGCAGTTCTTC | CASMGLPGGDYNEQFF
TRBJ1-2 | . | TRBD1 | TRBV11-2 | TGTGCCAGCAGCTTTGAACAGGGGGCGCCGGGCTACACCTTC | CASSFEQGAPGYTF
TRBJ2-1 | . | . | TRBV11-2 | TGTGCCAGCAGCTTAGCCGAGACCTCCTACAATGAGCAGTTCTTC | CASSLAETSYNEQFF
TRBJ2-7 | . | . | TRBV6-6 | TGTGCCAGCAGCCAAAGTTGGACAGACCAACGGCAGTACTTC | CASSQSWTDQRQYF
TRBJ1-3 | once | . | TRBV30 | TGTGCCTGGGGCAGTCCCTCTGGAAACACCATATATTTT | CAWGSPSGNTIYF
TRBJ2-7 | . | . | TRBV6-6 | TGTGCCAGCAGTTACTCAACGGACAGCGTCTACGAGCAGTACTTC | CASSYSTDSVYEQYF
TRBJ2-7 | . | . | TRBV11-2 | TGTGCCAGCAGCCCCTCGAACCACGAGCAGTACTTC | CASSPSNHEQYF
TRBJ2-1 | . | . | TRBV25-1 | TGTGCCAGCAGTGAATGGGGTAATGAGCAGTTCTTC | CASSEWGNEQFF
TRBJ2-7 | . | . | TRBV20-1 | TGCAGTGCTGTTGCAGTTTACGAGCAGTACTTC | CSAVAVYEQYF
TRBJ1-2 | . | . | TRBV9 | TGTGCCAGCAGCCCGCGACAAGATAACTATGGCTACACCTTC | CASSPRQDNYGYTF
TRBJ2-5 | . | . | TRBV30 | TGTGCCTGGAGCGTGAGTTGGGGAAGTGAGACCCAGTACTTC | CAWSVSWGSETQYF